The clone carrying this T cell receptor (beta chain) appeared once. Its antigen is still unknown. The Oncomine TCR Beta short-read assay sequenced DNA from cultured CD4+ T cells. TCRdb re-derived calls from the PCR reads in MiXCR, one entry per CDR3 protein. The sample holds under 4,500 distinct CDR3 sequences, around 40% seen once. The CDR3 has 13 amino acids. V dropped 5 bases and J dropped 7 bases, with 9 bases sitting between them. Germline V gene lookup returns CDR1 SNHLY and CDR2 FYNNEI. The treatment: approximately nine-day PBMC culture with coronavirus spike peptide pools or control peptides (ViraFEST assay). The sample originates from a study of vaccination and CD4 T cells after COVID-19.

The chain recombines TRBV2 with TRBJ1-6; D ambiguous. The sequence came from a human donor who had recovered from COVID-19. Material: CD4+ T cells from blood, cultured in vitro. The CDR3 bases are TGTGCCAGCAGTACTAAACAGAATTCACCCCTCCACTTT. This gives the protein CASSTKQNSPLHF.